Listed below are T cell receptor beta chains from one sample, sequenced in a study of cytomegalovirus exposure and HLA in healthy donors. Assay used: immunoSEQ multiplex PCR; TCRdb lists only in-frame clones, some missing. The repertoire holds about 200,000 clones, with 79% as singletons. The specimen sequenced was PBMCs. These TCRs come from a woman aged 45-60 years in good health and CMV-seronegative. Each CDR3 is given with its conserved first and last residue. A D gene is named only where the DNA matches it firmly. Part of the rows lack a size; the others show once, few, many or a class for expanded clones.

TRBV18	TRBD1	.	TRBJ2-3	CASSPRQGGTDTQYF	TGTGCCAGCTCACCCAGACAGGGCGGCACAGATACGCAGTATTTT
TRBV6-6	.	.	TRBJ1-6	CASSQTPNSYNSPLHF	TGTGCCAGCAGCCAGACACCTAACTCCTATAATTCACCCCTCCACTTT
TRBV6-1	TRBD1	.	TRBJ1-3	CASNKDRGGGNTIYF	TGTGCCAGCAACAAGGACAGGGGTGGGGGAAACACCATATATTTT
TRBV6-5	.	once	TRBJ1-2	CASSSRGSRGYTF	TGTGCCAGCAGTTCACGGGGGAGCCGGGGCTACACCTTC
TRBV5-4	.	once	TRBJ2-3	CASSLGRGLATDTQYF	TGTGCCAGCAGCTTGGGCAGGGGTTTAGCCACAGATACGCAGTATTTT
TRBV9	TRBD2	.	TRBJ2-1	CASSVVSGSSYNEQFF	TGTGCCAGCAGCGTAGTAAGCGGGAGCTCCTACAATGAGCAGTTCTTC
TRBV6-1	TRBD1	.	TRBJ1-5	CARTGTGRREQPQHF	TGTGCCAGGACCGGGACAGGGAGACGAGAGCAGCCCCAGCATTTT
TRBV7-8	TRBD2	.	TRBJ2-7	CASSFLAGSAYEQYF	TGTGCCAGCAGCTTTCTAGCGGGGAGCGCCTACGAGCAGTACTTC
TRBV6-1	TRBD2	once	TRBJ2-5	CASSGGRGGGETQYF	TGTGCCAGCAGTGGGGGGCGGGGGGGCGGAGAGACCCAGTACTTC
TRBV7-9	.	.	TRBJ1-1	CASSLVAGALTEAFF	TGTGCCAGCAGCTTAGTAGCGGGGGCCCTCACTGAAGCTTTCTTT
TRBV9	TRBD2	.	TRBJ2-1	CASSVEGLGVREQFF	TGTGCCAGCAGCGTAGAGGGACTAGGTGTTAGGGAGCAGTTCTTC
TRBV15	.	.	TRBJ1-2	CATRGGRGDYGYTF	TGTGCCACCCGGGGAGGGCGAGGGGACTATGGCTACACCTTC
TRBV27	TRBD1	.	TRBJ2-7	CASSRQGEKYEQYF	TGTGCCAGCTCAAGACAGGGCGAGAAGTACGAGCAGTACTTC
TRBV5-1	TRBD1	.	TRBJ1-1	CASSLLDRGPLTEAFF	TGCGCCAGCAGCCTCCTGGACAGGGGGCCCCTCACTGAAGCTTTCTTT
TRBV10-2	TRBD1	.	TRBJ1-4	CASSVRGHEKLFF	TGCGCCAGCAGTGTCAGGGGGCATGAAAAACTGTTTTTT
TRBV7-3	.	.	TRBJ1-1	CASSLNGQLNTEAFF	TGTGCCAGCAGCCTCAACGGACAGCTGAACACTGAAGCTTTCTTT
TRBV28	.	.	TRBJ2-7	CASSLWSISGGLPPLGEQYF	TGTGCCAGCAGTTTATGGTCGATATCTGGGGGACTTCCTCCTTTAGGGGAGCAGTACTTC
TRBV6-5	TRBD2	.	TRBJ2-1	CASKASGGENEQFF	TGTGCCAGCAAGGCTAGCGGGGGCGAAAATGAGCAGTTCTTC
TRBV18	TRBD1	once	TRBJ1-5	CASSPKQGSQPQHF	TGTGCCAGCTCGCCCAAACAGGGGAGTCAGCCCCAGCATTTT
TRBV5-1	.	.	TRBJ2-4	CASSLGRVQAKNIQYF	TGCGCCAGCAGCTTGGGGCGGGTTCAAGCCAAAAACATTCAGTACTTC
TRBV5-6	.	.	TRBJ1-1	CASSLAGWMRLNTESFF	TGTGCCAGCAGCTTGGCCGGGTGGATGCGGTTGAACACTGAATCTTTCTTT
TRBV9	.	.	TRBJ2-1	CASSVELHPSSYNEQFF	TGTGCCAGCAGCGTAGAACTACACCCAAGCTCCTACAATGAGCAGTTCTTC
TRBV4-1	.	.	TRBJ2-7	CASSQDLGPYEQYF	TGCGCCAGCAGCCAAGATCTAGGTCCCTACGAGCAGTACTTC
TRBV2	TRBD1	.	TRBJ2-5	CASNKPDRVQEETQYF	TGTGCCAGCAACAAACCCGACAGGGTTCAAGAAGAGACCCAGTACTTC
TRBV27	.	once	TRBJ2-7	CASLNIRGGDATYEQYF	TGTGCCAGTCTAAACATTCGGGGTGGAGACGCGACCTACGAGCAGTACTTC
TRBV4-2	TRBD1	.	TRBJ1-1	CASSQFRQGHLNTEAFF	TGTGCCAGCAGCCAATTTAGACAGGGTCACCTGAACACTGAAGCTTTCTTT
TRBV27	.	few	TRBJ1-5	CASSQTGRVRQPQHF	TGTGCCAGCAGTCAAACTGGCCGGGTACGACAGCCCCAGCATTTT
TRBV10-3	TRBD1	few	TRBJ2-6	CAINRGQGVLTF	TGTGCCATCAACAGGGGGCAGGGAGTCCTGACTTTC
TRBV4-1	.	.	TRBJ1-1	CASSQRKRNTEAFF	TGCGCCAGCAGCCAAAGGAAGCGGAACACTGAAGCTTTCTTT
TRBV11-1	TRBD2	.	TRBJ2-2	CASSPRGGVVGTGELFF	TGTGCCAGCAGCCCTCGGGGGGGGGTCGTTGGAACCGGGGAGCTGTTTTTT
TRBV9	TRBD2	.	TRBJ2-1	CASSVASPRGGYNEQFF	TGTGCCAGCAGCGTAGCGAGTCCGCGGGGGGGCTACAATGAGCAGTTCTTC
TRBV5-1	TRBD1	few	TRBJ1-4	CASSISGTVNEKLFF	TGCGCCAGCAGCATCTCCGGGACAGTTAATGAAAAACTGTTTTTT
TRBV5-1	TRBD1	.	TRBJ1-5	CASSLGQADQPQHF	TGCGCCAGCAGCCTTGGACAGGCGGATCAGCCCCAGCATTTT
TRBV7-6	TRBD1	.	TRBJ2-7	CASSPGRAGGSGEQYF	TGTGCCAGCAGCCCTGGAAGGGCAGGGGGTTCGGGGGAGCAGTACTTC
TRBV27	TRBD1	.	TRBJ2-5	CASRAGQGLTQYF	TGTGCCAGCAGAGCCGGACAGGGATTGACCCAGTACTTC
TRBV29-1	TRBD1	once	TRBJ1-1	CSIDRATEAFF	TGCAGCATTGACAGGGCCACTGAAGCTTTCTTT
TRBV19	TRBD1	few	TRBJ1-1	CASSTDRGGGAFF	TGTGCCAGTAGTACCGACAGGGGAGGGGGAGCTTTCTTT